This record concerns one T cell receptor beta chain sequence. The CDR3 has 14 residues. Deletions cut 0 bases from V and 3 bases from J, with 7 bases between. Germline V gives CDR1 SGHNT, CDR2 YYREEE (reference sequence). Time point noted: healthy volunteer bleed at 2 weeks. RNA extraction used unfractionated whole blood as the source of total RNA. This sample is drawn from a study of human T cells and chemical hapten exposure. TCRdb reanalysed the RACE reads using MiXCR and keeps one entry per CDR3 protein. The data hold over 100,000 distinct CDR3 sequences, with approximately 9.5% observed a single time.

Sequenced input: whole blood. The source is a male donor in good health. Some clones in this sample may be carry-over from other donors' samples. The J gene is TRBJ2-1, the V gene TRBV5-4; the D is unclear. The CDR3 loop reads CASSLDRDYNEQFF. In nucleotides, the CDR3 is TGTGCCAGCAGCTTGGACAGAGACTACAATGAGCAGTTCTTC. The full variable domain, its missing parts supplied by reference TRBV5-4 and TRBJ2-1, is ETGVTQSPTHLIKTRGQQVTLRCSSQSGHNTVSWYQQALGQGPQFIFQYYREEENGRGNFPPRFSGLQFPNYSSELNVNALELDDSALYLCASSLDRDYNEQFFGPGTRLTVL.